These 15 T cell receptor beta chains were sequenced from one sample in a study of T cell responses to AZD1222 COVID-19 vaccine. Sequencing used immunoSEQ multiplex PCR; TCRdb keeps in-frame clones, though not all of them. This sample has around 140,000 clones, with 85% to 95% found just once. This material consisted of peripheral blood, taken on day 0 of AZD1222 vaccination. The receptors shown here come from an adult in good health.

This rearrangement joins TRBV4-2 to TRBJ2-4; 9 bases line up with TRBD2. The germline V gene encodes CDR1 LGHNA and CDR2 YNFKEQ. The CDR3 has 20 amino acids. The junction had 12 bases not matched to a gene; V was cut back by 0 bases and J by 0 bases. In DNA form, the CDR3 reads TGTGCCAGCAGCCAAGAAGTACGAGCGGGGGGTCCCCTAGCCAAAAACATTCAGTACTTC. Amino acid sequence: CASSQEVRAGGPLAKNIQYF.

The chain links TRBV2 to TRBJ2-5; D unclear. Germline V gives CDR1 SNHLY, CDR2 FYNNEI. This CDR3 contains 12 residues. V was shortened by 7 bases and J by 2 bases, with 8 bases between the two germline ends. In DNA form, the CDR3 reads TGTGCCAGCACGAAGGAACAAGAGACCCAGTACTTC. Amino acids: CASTKEQETQYF.

The V and J genes are TRBV30 and TRBJ1-2; no reliable D call. The V end was cut by 1 base, the J end by 6 bases, with 9 bases between. CDR3 length: 12 amino acids. From germline, CDR1 is GTSNPN and CDR2 SVGIG (reference sequence). The CDR3 coding sequence is TGTGCCTGGAGTGGCGGCAGGAATGGCTACACCTTC. Translating it yields CAWSGGRNGYTF. Looking up the rest from reference TRBV30 and TRBJ1-2 gives the full variable domain: SQTIHQWPATLVQPVGSPLSLECTVEGTSNPNLYWYRQAAGRGLQLLFYSVGIGQISSEVPQNLSASRPQDRQFILSSKKLLLSDSGFYLCAWSGGRNGYTFGSGTRLTVV.

The chain has TRBV15 and TRBJ2-7; 10 bases map to TRBD1. The CDR3 spans 16 residues. Germline assignment: CDR1 LNHNV and CDR2 YYDKDF (reference sequence). V lost 4 bases and J lost 1; bases outside the gene matches: 7. Here the CDR3 reads CATSTLPGQGSYEQYF. CDR3 nucleotides: TGTGCCACCAGCACCTTGCCGGGACAGGGGTCCTACGAGCAGTACTTC.

This chain uses TRBV5-5 with TRBJ2-2; D may be TRBD1 (5 bases). CDR3 size: 15 residues. V lost 0 bases and J 4 bases, leaving 10 bases between the germline ends. Germline-derived CDR1 and CDR2 are SGHKS and YYEKEE (reference sequence). This CDR3 is CASSLGGWSTGELFF. The CDR3 DNA reads as TGTGCCAGCAGCTTGGGGGGCTGGAGCACCGGGGAGCTGTTTTTT.

V usage is TRBV5-6 and J usage is TRBJ1-1; D remains ambiguous. The CDR3 sequence is 13 residues long. Germline V CDR1 and CDR2: SGHDT, YYEEEE. Trimming took off 2 bases at V and 6 bases at J, with 11 bases between the two ends. Here the CDR3 DNA reads TGTGCCAGCAGCTTACTTGTATTCCCTGAAGCTTTCTTT. Translated, it gives CASSLLVFPEAFF.

The chain uses TRBV5-4 and TRBJ2-5; the match to TRBD2 covers 10 bases. V dropped 4 bases and J dropped 2; count of bases not matched to a gene: 5. The germline V gene has CDR1 SGHNT and CDR2 YYREEE (reference sequence). The CDR3 consists of 15 residues. Here the CDR3 reads CASSLAGVLQETQYF. The CDR3 DNA is TGTGCCAGCAGCCTAGCGGGAGTCCTTCAAGAGACCCAGTACTTC.

The chain couples TRBV27 to TRBJ2-7, with TRBD2 matching 9 bases. CDR3 length: 15 amino acids. Unmatched junction bases numbered 11, after V lost 5 bases and J lost 6 bases. In germline, CDR1 is MNHEY, CDR2 SMNVEV (reference sequence). The CDR3 DNA reads TGTGCCAGCAGTCCCCGGACCGGGACTAGCTTCGAGCAGTACTTC. It translates to CASSPRTGTSFEQYF.

The chain couples TRBV5-1 to TRBJ2-2, with D perhaps matching TRBD2 (6 bases). This CDR3 has 14 amino acids. V lost 5 bases and J lost 7, with 15 bases in between. The V gene's germline CDR1 is SGHRS and CDR2 YFSETQ. Written as DNA, the CDR3 is TGCGCCAGCAGGGGCGGAGGGGCCGTCGGGGAGCTGTTTTTT. It is translated as CASRGGGAVGELFF. The whole variable domain, filled in from reference TRBV5-1 and TRBJ2-2, reads KAGVTQTPRYLIKTRGQQVTLSCSPISGHRSVSWYQQTPGQGLQFLFEYFSETQRNKGNFPGRFSGRQFSNSRSEMNVSTLELGDSALYLCASRGGGAVGELFFGEGSRLTVL.

This sequence joins TRBV18 and TRBJ2-7, with 10 bases that match TRBD1. Unmatched junction bases numbered 10, after V lost 3 bases and J lost 5 bases. Germline V gene lookup returns CDR1 KGHSH and CDR2 LQKENI. The CDR3 extends over 16 amino acids. This chain's CDR3 is CASSPQGQGLINEQYF. The DNA of the CDR3 is TGTGCCAGCTCACCCCAGGGACAGGGGTTAATCAACGAGCAGTACTTC.

This chain links TRBV18 with TRBJ2-6; the D is unclear. The V end lost 6 bases, the J end lost 0 bases, and 9 bases lay between the germline ends. CDR1 and CDR2 (germline): KGHSH, LQKENI. The CDR3 extends over 15 amino acids. The CDR3 reads CASSPGVSGANVLTF. The CDR3 nucleotides read TGTGCCAGCTCCCCAGGCGTCTCTGGGGCCAACGTCCTGACTTTC.

This sequence joins TRBV27 and TRBJ2-1; D could derive from TRBD1 or TRBD2 (6 bases each). The germline V gene encodes CDR1 MNHEY and CDR2 SMNVEV (reference sequence). Trimming stripped 3 bases from V and 6 bases from J, with 15 bases between. The CDR3 is 15 amino acids. The CDR3 spells CASSLGDPGANEQFF. CDR3 coding DNA: TGTGCCAGCAGTTTGGGGGACCCGGGGGCCAATGAGCAGTTCTTC.

V gene TRBV2 combines with J gene TRBJ1-1; D not resolved. The CDR3 runs to 13 residues. Per the germline V gene, CDR1 is SNHLY and CDR2 is FYNNEI. Deletions cut 4 bases from V and 2 bases from J, with 8 bases between. The CDR3 nucleotides read TGTGCCAGCAGTGTAGACTTAAACACTGAAGCTTTCTTT. As protein: CASSVDLNTEAFF.

This chain links TRBV3-1 (or the pseudogene TRBV3-2) with TRBJ2-3; no clear D. The CDR3 contains 13 residues. Germline V gene lookup returns CDR1 LGHDT and CDR2 YNNKEL (reference sequence). Trimming stripped 1 base from V and 6 bases from J, with 8 bases between. The CDR3 DNA is TGTGCCAGCAGCCAAGTTCGTGCGGATACGCAGTATTTT. The encoded protein is CASSQVRADTQYF.

The chain uses TRBV28 and TRBJ1-1; D not resolved. CDR1 is MDHEN, CDR2 SYDVKM, per germline. This CDR3 has 13 residues. Deletions cut 3 bases from V and 3 bases from J, with 8 bases between. Written as DNA, the CDR3 is TGTGCCAGCAGTTTGGAGGGTGACACTGAAGCTTTCTTT. Residues: CASSLEGDTEAFF. The whole variable domain, filled in from reference TRBV28 and TRBJ1-1, reads DVKVTQSSRYLVKRTGEKVFLECVQDMDHENMFWYRQDPGLGLRLIYFSYDVKMKEKGDIPEGYSVSREKKERFSLILESASTNQTSMYLCASSLEGDTEAFFGQGTRLTVV.